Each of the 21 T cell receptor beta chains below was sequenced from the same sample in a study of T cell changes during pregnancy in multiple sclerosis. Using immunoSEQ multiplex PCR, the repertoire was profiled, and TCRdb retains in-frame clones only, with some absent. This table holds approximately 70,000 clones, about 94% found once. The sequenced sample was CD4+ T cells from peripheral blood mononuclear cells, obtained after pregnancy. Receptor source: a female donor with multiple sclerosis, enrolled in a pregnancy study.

The CDR3 sequence is CASSVGLAATPSYNEQFF. The CDR3 coding sequence is TGTGCCAGCAGCGTAGGGCTAGCGGCAACCCCGTCCTACAATGAGCAGTTCTTC. The chain recombines TRBV9 with TRBJ2-1; 7 bases are a match to TRBD2. The CDR3 contains 18 residues. J gave up 1 base and V 0 bases, and 10 bases lay outside the gene matches. Germline V gives CDR1 SGDLS, CDR2 YYNGEE.

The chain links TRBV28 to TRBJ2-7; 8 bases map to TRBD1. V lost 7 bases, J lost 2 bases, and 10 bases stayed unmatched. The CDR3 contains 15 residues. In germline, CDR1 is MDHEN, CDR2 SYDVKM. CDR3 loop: CASISGTGYTYEQYF. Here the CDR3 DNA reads TGTGCCAGCATATCCGGGACAGGCTATACCTACGAGCAGTACTTC.

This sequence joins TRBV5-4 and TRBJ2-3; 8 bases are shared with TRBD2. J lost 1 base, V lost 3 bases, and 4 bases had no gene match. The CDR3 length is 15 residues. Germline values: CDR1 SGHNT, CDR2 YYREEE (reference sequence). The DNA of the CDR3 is TGTGCCAGCAGCTGGAGCGGGAGCCGCACAGATACGCAGTATTTT. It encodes CASSWSGSRTDTQYF. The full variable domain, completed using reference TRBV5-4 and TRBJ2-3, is ETGVTQSPTHLIKTRGQQVTLRCSSQSGHNTVSWYQQALGQGPQFIFQYYREEENGRGNFPPRFSGLQFPNYSSELNVNALELDDSALYLCASSWSGSRTDTQYFGPGTRLTVL.

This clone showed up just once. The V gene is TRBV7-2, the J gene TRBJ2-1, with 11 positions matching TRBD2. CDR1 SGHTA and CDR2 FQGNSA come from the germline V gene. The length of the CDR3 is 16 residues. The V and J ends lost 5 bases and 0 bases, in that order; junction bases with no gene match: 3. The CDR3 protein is CASSTTSGSSYNEQFF. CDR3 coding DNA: TGTGCCAGCAGCACAACTAGCGGGAGCTCCTACAATGAGCAGTTCTTC.

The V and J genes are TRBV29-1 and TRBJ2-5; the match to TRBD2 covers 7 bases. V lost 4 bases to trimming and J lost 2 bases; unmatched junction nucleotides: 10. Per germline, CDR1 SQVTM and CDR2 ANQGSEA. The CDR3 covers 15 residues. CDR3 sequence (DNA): TGCAGCGTTGGGATCCCACTAGCGCTACAAGAGACCCAGTACTTC. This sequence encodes CSVGIPLALQETQYF. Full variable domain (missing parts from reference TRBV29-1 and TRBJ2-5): SAVISQKPSRDICQRGTSLTIQCQVDSQVTMMFWYRQQPGQSLTLIATANQGSEATYESGFVIDKFPISRPNLTFSTLTVSNMSPEDSSIYLCSVGIPLALQETQYFGPGTRLLVL.

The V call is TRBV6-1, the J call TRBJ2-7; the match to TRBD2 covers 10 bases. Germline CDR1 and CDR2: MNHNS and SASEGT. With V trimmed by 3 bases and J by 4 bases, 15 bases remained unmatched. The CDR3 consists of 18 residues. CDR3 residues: CASSEVPGLAGVRYEQYF. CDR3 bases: TGTGCCAGCAGTGAGGTCCCTGGGCTAGCGGGAGTTAGGTACGAGCAGTACTTC.

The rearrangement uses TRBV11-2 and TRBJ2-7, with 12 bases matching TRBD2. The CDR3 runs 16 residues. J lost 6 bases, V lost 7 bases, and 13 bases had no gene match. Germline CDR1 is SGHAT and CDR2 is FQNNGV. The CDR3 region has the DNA TGTGCCAGCACCCGGACTAGCGGGAACCGAAGGGGCGAGCAGTACTTC. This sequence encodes CASTRTSGNRRGEQYF. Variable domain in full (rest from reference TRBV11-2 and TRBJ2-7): EAGVAQSPRYKIIEKRQSVAFWCNPISGHATLYWYQQILGQGPKLLIQFQNNGVVDDSQLPKDRFSAERLKGVDSTLKIQPAKLEDSAVYLCASTRTSGNRRGEQYFGPGTRLTVT.

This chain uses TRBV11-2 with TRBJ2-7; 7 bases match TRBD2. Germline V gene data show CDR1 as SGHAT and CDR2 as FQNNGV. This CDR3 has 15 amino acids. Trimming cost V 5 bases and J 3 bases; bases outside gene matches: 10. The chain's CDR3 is CASSITGTNFYEQYF. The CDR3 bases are TGTGCCAGCAGCATAACCGGGACTAATTTCTACGAGCAGTACTTC.

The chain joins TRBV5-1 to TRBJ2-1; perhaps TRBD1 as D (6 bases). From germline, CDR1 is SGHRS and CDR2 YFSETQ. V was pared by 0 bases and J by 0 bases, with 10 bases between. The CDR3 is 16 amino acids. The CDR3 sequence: CASSLVRGSSYNEQFF. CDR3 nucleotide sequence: TGCGCCAGCAGCTTGGTGAGGGGGAGCTCCTACAATGAGCAGTTCTTC.

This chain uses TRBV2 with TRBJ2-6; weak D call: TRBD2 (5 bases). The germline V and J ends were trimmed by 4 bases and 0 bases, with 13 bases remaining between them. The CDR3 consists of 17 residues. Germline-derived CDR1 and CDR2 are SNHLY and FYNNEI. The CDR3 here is CASSGQPTTSGANVLTF. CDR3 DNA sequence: TGTGCCAGCAGTGGACAACCGACTACCTCTGGGGCCAACGTCCTGACTTTC. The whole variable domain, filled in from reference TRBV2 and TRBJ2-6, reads EPEVTQTPSHQVTQMGQEVILRCVPISNHLYFYWYRQILGQKVEFLVSFYNNEISEKSEIFDDQFSVERPDGSNFTLKIRSTKLEDSAMYFCASSGQPTTSGANVLTFGAGSRLTVL.

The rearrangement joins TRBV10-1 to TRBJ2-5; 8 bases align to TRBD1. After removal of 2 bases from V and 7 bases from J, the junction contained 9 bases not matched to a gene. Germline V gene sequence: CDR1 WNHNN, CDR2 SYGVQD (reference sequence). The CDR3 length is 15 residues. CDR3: CASSETGGLLWTQYF. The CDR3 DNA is TGCGCCAGCAGTGAGACAGGGGGGTTGTTGTGGACCCAGTACTTC.

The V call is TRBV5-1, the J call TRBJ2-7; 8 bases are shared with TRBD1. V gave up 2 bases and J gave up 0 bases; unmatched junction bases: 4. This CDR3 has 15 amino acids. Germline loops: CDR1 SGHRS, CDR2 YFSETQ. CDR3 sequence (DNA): TGCGCCAGCAGCTTTACAGGACAGGGCTCCTACGAGCAGTACTTC. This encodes CASSFTGQGSYEQYF. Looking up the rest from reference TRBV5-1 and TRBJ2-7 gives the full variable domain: KAGVTQTPRYLIKTRGQQVTLSCSPISGHRSVSWYQQTPGQGLQFLFEYFSETQRNKGNFPGRFSGRQFSNSRSEMNVSTLELGDSALYLCASSFTGQGSYEQYFGPGTRLTVT.

The CDR3 DNA reads TGTGCCAGCAGCCGGACTAGATCTGCCGGGGAGCTGTTTTTT. It translates to CASSRTRSAGELFF. The chain is built from TRBV16 and TRBJ2-2, with 7 bases lining up with TRBD2. Germline V gene data show CDR1 as KGHSY and CDR2 as FQNENV. The CDR3 runs to 14 residues. V shed 4 bases and J 6 bases; nucleotides not matched to a gene: 5.

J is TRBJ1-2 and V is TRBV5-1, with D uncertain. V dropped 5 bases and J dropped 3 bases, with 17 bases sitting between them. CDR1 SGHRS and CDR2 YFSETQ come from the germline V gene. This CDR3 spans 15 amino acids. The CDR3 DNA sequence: TGCGCCAGCAGTGCCCAAGAGAGAGTCCACTATGGCTACACCTTC. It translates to CASSAQERVHYGYTF.

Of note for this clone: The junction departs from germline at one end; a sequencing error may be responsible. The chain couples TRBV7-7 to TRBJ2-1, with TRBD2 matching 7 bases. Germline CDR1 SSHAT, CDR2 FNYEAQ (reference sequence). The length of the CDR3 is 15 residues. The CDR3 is CASSLGLDASNEQFF. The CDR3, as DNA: TGTGCTAGCAGCTTAGGACTAGATGCGAGCAATGAGCAGTTCTTC.

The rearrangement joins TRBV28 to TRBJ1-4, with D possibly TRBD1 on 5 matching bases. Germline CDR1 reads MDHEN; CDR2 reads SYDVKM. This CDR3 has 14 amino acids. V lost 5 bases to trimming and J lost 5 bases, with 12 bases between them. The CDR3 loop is CASSSPGGNEKLFF. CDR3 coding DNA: TGTGCCAGCAGTAGCCCTGGGGGGAATGAAAAACTGTTTTTT. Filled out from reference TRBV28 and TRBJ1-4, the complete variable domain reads DVKVTQSSRYLVKRTGEKVFLECVQDMDHENMFWYRQDPGLGLRLIYFSYDVKMKEKGDIPEGYSVSREKKERFSLILESASTNQTSMYLCASSSPGGNEKLFFGSGTQLSVL.

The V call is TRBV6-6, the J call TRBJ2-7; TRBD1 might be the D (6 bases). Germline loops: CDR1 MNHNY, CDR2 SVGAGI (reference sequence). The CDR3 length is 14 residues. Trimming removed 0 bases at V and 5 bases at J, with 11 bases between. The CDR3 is CASSYSQQGNEQYF. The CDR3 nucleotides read TGTGCCAGCAGTTACTCCCAACAGGGCAACGAGCAGTACTTC.

The CDR3 DNA reads as TGTGCCAGCTTAGCCCCGAGCTCCTACAATGAGCAGTTCTTC. This sequence encodes CASLAPSSYNEQFF. The rearrangement links TRBV28 to TRBJ2-1, with D unresolved. The V gene lost 8 bases and the J gene lost 0 bases, with 11 bases spanning the gap. Germline V gives CDR1 MDHEN, CDR2 SYDVKM. The CDR3 is 14 amino acids.

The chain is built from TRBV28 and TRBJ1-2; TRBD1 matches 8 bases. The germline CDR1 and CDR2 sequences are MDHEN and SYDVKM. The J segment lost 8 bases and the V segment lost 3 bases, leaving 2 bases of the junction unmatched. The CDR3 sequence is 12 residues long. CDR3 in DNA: TGTGCCAGCAGTTTCAGGGGGCACGGCTACACCTTC. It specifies CASSFRGHGYTF.

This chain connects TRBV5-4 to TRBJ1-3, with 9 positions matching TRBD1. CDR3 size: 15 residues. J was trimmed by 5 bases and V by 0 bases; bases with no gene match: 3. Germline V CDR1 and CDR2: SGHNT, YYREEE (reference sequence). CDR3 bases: TGTGCCAGCAGCTTGGAGGGACAGGGAAGAAACACCATATATTTT. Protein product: CASSLEGQGRNTIYF.

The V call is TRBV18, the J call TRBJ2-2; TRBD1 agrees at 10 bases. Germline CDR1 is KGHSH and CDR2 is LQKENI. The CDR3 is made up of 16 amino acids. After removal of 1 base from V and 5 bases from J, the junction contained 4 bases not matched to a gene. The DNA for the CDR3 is TGTGCCAGCTCACCACTCGGGACAGGGGTGACCGGGGAGCTGTTTTTT. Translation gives CASSPLGTGVTGELFF.